Each of the 11 T cell receptor beta chains below was sequenced from the same sample in a study of graft-versus-host responses after intestinal transplantation. Intraepithelial lymphocytes and lamina propria lymphocytes were released through processing of graft tissue. Data came from immunoSEQ multiplex PCR; TCRdb stores just in-frame clones and leaves some out. The repertoire includes 20,000 or so clones, roughly 78% of them detected once, and around 8.5% sits in the top ten. Material: ileum tissue, obtained approximately 20 days after intestinal transplant. The receptor source for this set is a human patient who received an intestinal transplant, so some T cells may come from the graft donor.

The chain recombines TRBV6-1 with TRBJ2-7, with D unclear. V lost 2 bases to trimming and J lost 8 bases, with 13 bases between them. Per germline, CDR1 MNHNS and CDR2 SASEGT. The CDR3 sequence is 13 residues long. The CDR3 spells CASSETHVVKQYF. The CDR3 nucleotides read TGTGCCAGCAGTGAAACTCACGTGGTTAAGCAGTACTTC.

The chain couples TRBV5-1 to TRBJ2-7, with 7 bases fitting TRBD1. Germline-derived CDR1 and CDR2 are SGHRS and YFSETQ. The J segment lost 3 bases and the V segment lost 6 bases, leaving 6 bases of the junction unmatched. This CDR3 comprises 13 residues. Written as DNA, the CDR3 is TGCGCCAGCAAAGGGGGCAGAATCTACGAGCAGTACTTC. Its protein is CASKGGRIYEQYF.

This clone was recorded a few times. The chain recombines TRBV19 with TRBJ2-7; 12 positions match TRBD2. Per germline, CDR1 LNHDA and CDR2 SQIVND (reference sequence). V shed 5 bases, J shed 3 bases, and the junction held 5 bases outside the gene matches. The CDR3 is 15 amino acids. CDR3 region: CASSASLAGGYEQYF. The CDR3 nucleotides are TGTGCCAGTAGTGCGTCACTAGCGGGAGGCTACGAGCAGTACTTC.

The rearrangement joins TRBV5-6 to TRBJ1-6, with 10 bases aligning to TRBD1. V gave up 7 bases and J gave up 7 bases; unmatched junction bases: 5. This CDR3 spans 14 amino acids. Per germline, CDR1 SGHDT and CDR2 YYEEEE. CDR3 loop: CASGRDRGNSPLHF. Here the CDR3 DNA reads TGTGCCAGCGGGAGGGACAGGGGAAATTCACCCCTCCACTTT.

V is TRBV19 and J is TRBJ2-1; the match to TRBD2 covers 14 bases. V lost 4 bases and J lost 4; bases outside the gene matches: 6. CDR1 is LNHDA, CDR2 SQIVND, per germline (reference sequence). This CDR3 spans 17 amino acids. In DNA form, the CDR3 reads TGTGCCAGTAGTAAGACTAGCGGGGGGGCCGGTTACAATGAGCAGTTCTTC. This encodes CASSKTSGGAGYNEQFF.

This clone was observed once. V and J are TRBV18 and TRBJ1-1; D is perhaps TRBD1 (6 bases). CDR3 size: 14 residues. Trimming removed 1 base from V and 1 base from J, with 7 bases in between. The germline CDR1 and CDR2 sequences are KGHSH and LQKENI. CDR3 sequence reads: CASSPLQGNTEAFF. Written as DNA, the CDR3 is TGTGCCAGCTCACCACTACAGGGGAACACTGAAGCTTTCTTT.

On this clone itself: Other DNA sequences in the sample encode the same CDR3. This rearrangement joins TRBV7-9 to TRBJ1-6, with D possibly matching TRBD1 (6 bases). The CDR3 consists of 15 residues. Germline lookup yields CDR1 SEHNR and CDR2 FQNEAQ (reference sequence). The V gene lost 1 base and the J gene lost 7 bases, with 11 bases spanning the gap. The DNA for the CDR3 is TGTGCCAGCAGCTTAGAGGACAGTCCCAATTCACCCCTCCACTTT. Residues: CASSLEDSPNSPLHF.

J is TRBJ1-1 and V is TRBV6-5, with a tentative D call TRBD1 (6 bases). In germline, CDR1 is MNHEY, CDR2 SVGAGI. The germline V and J ends were trimmed by 0 bases and 6 bases, with 17 bases remaining between them. The CDR3 is made up of 16 amino acids. The CDR3 region has the DNA TGTGCCAGCAGTTACTCGAGCGTCAGGGGACGGGCTGAAGCTTTCTTT. Its translation: CASSYSSVRGRAEAFF.

CDR3 bases: TGTGCCAGTAGTGTAGGGGGGCGCGGTAATTCACCCCTCCACTTT. This translates into CASSVGGRGNSPLHF. The chain recombines TRBV19 with TRBJ1-6; tentative D call: TRBD1 (6 bases). Germline values: CDR1 LNHDA, CDR2 SQIVND (reference sequence). The V end lost 5 bases, the J end lost 6 bases, and 14 bases lay between the germline ends. CDR3 length equals 15 residues.

The chain recombines TRBV27 with TRBJ2-5, with a tentative D call TRBD2 (6 bases). The J call is uncertain, as TRBJ2-7 better fits the DNA end. Germline V gene sequence: CDR1 MNHEY, CDR2 SMNVEV (reference sequence). The CDR3 sequence is 13 residues long. The CDR3 loop is CASSPGVTYEQYF. As DNA, the CDR3 is TGTGCCAGCAGTCCGGGGGTAACCTACGAGCAGTACTTC.

The chain carries TRBV19 and TRBJ2-1; 9 bases are a match to TRBD2. The germline V gene encodes CDR1 LNHDA and CDR2 SQIVND (reference sequence). The CDR3 covers 15 residues. The ends lost 7 bases at V and 4 bases at J; junction bases unmatched: 8. The chain's CDR3 is CASTFSGGGYNEQFF. DNA of the CDR3: TGTGCCAGTACCTTTAGCGGGGGAGGGTACAATGAGCAGTTCTTC.